This T cell receptor beta chain derives from a study of blood T cell repertoires in COVID-19. This table comes from immunoSEQ multiplex PCR, and its TCRdb copy is limited to in-frame clones, with some not included. The sample yields about 190,000 clones, around 90% seen once. V lost 0 bases to trimming and J lost 2 bases, with 10 bases between them. Per the germline V gene, CDR1 is MNHNY and CDR2 is SVGAGI (reference sequence). The CDR3 length is 15 residues. The receptor comes from a man aged 50 to 60 with acute or convalescent COVID-19. Sequences were obtained from peripheral blood. The chain links TRBV6-6 to TRBJ1-1, with unresolved D. The CDR3 is CASSYSTPGNTEAFF. The CDR3 DNA reads as TGTGCCAGCAGTTACTCGACTCCGGGAAACACTGAAGCTTTCTTT.